This is a list of T cell receptor beta chains from one sample in a study of blood T cell repertoires in COVID-19. Data came from immunoSEQ multiplex PCR; TCRdb stores just in-frame clones and leaves some out. Of around 120,000 clones in the sample, approximately 87% were seen once. Sequencing input: peripheral blood. The source is a man aged 65-85 years who had recovered from COVID-19. The CDR3 runs from the conserved cysteine through the conserved F or W.

TRBJ1-5	TRBV7-9	CASSSQGVNQPQHF
TRBJ1-4	TRBV19	CASSIEATRPKLFF
TRBJ1-1	TRBV7-2	CASSLDWLNTEAFF
TRBJ1-2	TRBV7-3	CASSATGNPLSGYTF
TRBJ2-2	TRBV21-1	CASSKDRQGARGTGELFF
TRBJ2-7	TRBV27	CASSLKGHLVYEQYF
TRBJ2-1	TRBV10-3	CAISDETGVYEQFF
TRBJ1-1	TRBV18	CASSLDRGITEAFF
TRBJ2-5	TRBV28	CASSWGTAPEEETQYF
TRBJ2-2	TRBV27	CATLLAGPTGELFF
TRBJ1-6	TRBV28	CASSLSQGNSPLHF
TRBJ1-4	TRBV5-1	CASSPLPNEKLFF
TRBJ2-5	TRBV30	CAWSRGQETQYF
TRBJ2-2	TRBV7-3	CASSLGTSSTGELFF
TRBJ1-2	TRBV6-5	CASRLTGLSYGYTF
TRBJ1-5	TRBV4-2	CASSQGLTQPQHF
TRBJ2-2	TRBV7-6	CASSLEAGANGELFF
TRBJ2-7	TRBV19	CASSIVSGTYEQYF
TRBJ2-3	TRBV24-1	CATSDWEGQGGGDTQYF
TRBJ2-7	TRBV5-1	CASSFGGAVYEQYF
TRBJ1-2	TRBV5-1	CASSLAGRAGYTF